The T cell receptor (beta chain) described here comes from a study of T-cell reconstitution after alpha-beta-depleted transplantation in children. Researchers prepared the TCRbeta library using unique molecular identifiers, the study reports. TCRdb redid the calling of the PCR reads with MiXCR, one entry per CDR3 protein. The data show almost 500,000 distinct CDR3 sequences, around 12% seen once. This clonotype has just a few counts. Germline CDR1 and CDR2: SGHRS and YFSETQ. The CDR3 contains 15 residues. V was clipped by 5 bases and J by 1 base, with 15 bases between them. This clonotype was sampled from a human donor who donated a stem cell graft to a child with combined immunodeficiency. The material sequenced was PBMCs from the stem cell graft donor, taken from the stem cell graft. This chain links TRBV5-1 with TRBJ1-1, with D perhaps matching TRBD1 (5 bases). The CDR3 nucleotides are TGCGCCAGCAGGCCAACCGGGACGACGAACACTGAAGCTTTCTTT. As protein: CASRPTGTTNTEAFF.